Following are 25 T cell receptor beta chains from one sample sequenced in a study of blood T cell repertoires in COVID-19. Method: immunoSEQ multiplex PCR; TCRdb's copy keeps in-frame clones and lacks some. Among 200,000 to 250,000 clones listed, roughly 86% were seen once. Sequencing used PBMCs or T cells enriched from blood (not recorded which). These TCRs come from a woman aged 50 to 65 who had recovered from COVID-19.

This clone was found once. The chain uses TRBV2 and TRBJ2-5, with D tentatively TRBD2 (7 bases). Germline lookup yields CDR1 SNHLY and CDR2 FYNNEI. V lost 3 bases and J lost 5, with 10 bases in between. This CDR3 is 13 amino acids long. CDR3: CASSERGRETQYF. As DNA, the CDR3 is TGTGCCAGCAGTGAGCGGGGGCGCGAGACCCAGTACTTC.

This chain uses TRBV30 with TRBJ2-5; 8 nucleotides line up with TRBD1. Germline V gives CDR1 GTSNPN, CDR2 SVGIG (reference sequence). V gave up 3 bases and J gave up 2 bases; unmatched junction bases: 5. The CDR3 sequence is 14 residues long. CDR3 nucleotide sequence: TGTGCCTGGAGCAGACAGGGGTGGCAAGAGACCCAGTACTTC. Residues: CAWSRQGWQETQYF.

The rearrangement joins TRBV18 to TRBJ2-3, with 11 bases lining up with TRBD2. This CDR3 contains 14 residues. Germline trimming cut 1 base from V and 6 bases from J; bases unmatched to any gene: 0. Germline CDR1 is KGHSH and CDR2 is LQKENI. CDR3 amino acids: CASSPLAGGDTQYF. CDR3 sequence (DNA): TGTGCCAGCTCACCACTAGCGGGAGGGGATACGCAGTATTTT.

The chain employs TRBV9 and TRBJ1-2; 9 positions agree with TRBD1. The CDR3 length is 15 residues. J gave up 3 bases and V 3 bases, and 6 bases lay outside the gene matches. CDR1 is SGDLS and CDR2 is YYNGEE in the germline V gene. The CDR3 reads CASSAPGTGHYGYTF. CDR3 bases: TGTGCCAGCAGCGCTCCCGGGACAGGGCACTATGGCTACACCTTC.

This chain links TRBV6-2 or TRBV6-3 with TRBJ2-2; 10 bases are shared with TRBD1. The J segment lost 1 base and the V segment lost 0 bases, leaving 5 bases of the junction unmatched. The CDR3 is 18 residues long. Germline CDR1 and CDR2: MNHEY and SVGEGT. The CDR3 DNA is TGTGCCAGCAGTTACTCCGGGACAGGGGCCCTGAACACCGGGGAGCTGTTTTTT. Translated: CASSYSGTGALNTGELFF.

This rearrangement joins TRBV28 to TRBJ2-1; 15 bases are shared with TRBD2. V was pared by 5 bases and J by 6 bases, with 14 bases of the junction left unmatched. Germline V gene sequence: CDR1 MDHEN, CDR2 SYDVKM. This CDR3 is built from 19 residues. CDR3 sequence reads: CASSPVGWWTSGRANEQFF. The CDR3 DNA reads TGTGCCAGCAGTCCCGTGGGGTGGTGGACTAGCGGGAGGGCCAATGAGCAGTTCTTC. The entire variable domain, with the rest obtained from reference TRBV28 and TRBJ2-1, is as follows: DVKVTQSSRYLVKRTGEKVFLECVQDMDHENMFWYRQDPGLGLRLIYFSYDVKMKEKGDIPEGYSVSREKKERFSLILESASTNQTSMYLCASSPVGWWTSGRANEQFFGPGTRLTVL.

V usage is TRBV11-3 and J usage is TRBJ1-1; D unresolved. Looked up from germline, CDR1 is SGHNT and CDR2 is YENEEA. The CDR3 loop spans 12 amino acids. V was cut by 5 bases and J by 6 bases, with 10 bases left in between. In DNA form, the CDR3 reads TGTGCCAGCAGCCGCCGCGGCGCTGAAGCTTTCTTT. It codes for CASSRRGAEAFF.

This clone has only one observation. The CDR3 region has the DNA TGTGCCAGCAGCGTAGCACAGCCCACCGGGGAGCTGTTTTTT. Its translation: CASSVAQPTGELFF. The chain joins TRBV9 to TRBJ2-2, with unresolved D. Between the trimmed V and J ends, which lost 0 bases and 4 bases, there was a span of 7 bases. Germline V gene sequence: CDR1 SGDLS, CDR2 YYNGEE. CDR3 length equals 14 residues. The full variable domain, with the rest looked up from reference TRBV9 and TRBJ2-2, is DSGVTQTPKHLITATGQRVTLRCSPRSGDLSVYWYQQSLDQGLQFLIQYYNGEERAKGNILERFSAQQFPDLHSELNLSSLELGDSALYFCASSVAQPTGELFFGEGSRLTVL.

The chain employs TRBV2 and TRBJ1-1; no definite D call. Trimming stripped 6 bases from V and 1 base from J, with 12 bases between. The germline V gene encodes CDR1 SNHLY and CDR2 FYNNEI. CDR3 length equals 14 residues. The CDR3 coding sequence is TGTGCCAGCAGCTACTTATCTGGGAACACTGAAGCTTTCTTT. This sequence encodes CASSYLSGNTEAFF. Combining the CDR3 with reference TRBV2 and TRBJ1-1 gives the whole variable domain EPEVTQTPSHQVTQMGQEVILRCVPISNHLYFYWYRQILGQKVEFLVSFYNNEISEKSEIFDDQFSVERPDGSNFTLKIRSTKLEDSAMYFCASSYLSGNTEAFFGQGTRLTVV.

This chain connects TRBV14 to TRBJ2-5; TRBD1 agrees at 7 bases. Unmatched junction bases numbered 3, after V lost 3 bases and J lost 5 bases. The CDR3 runs to 13 residues. Germline V gene data show CDR1 as SGHDN and CDR2 as FVKESK. The CDR3 DNA reads TGTGCCAGCAGCCATGGACAGGTGGAGACCCAGTACTTC. It translates to CASSHGQVETQYF. The entire variable domain, with the rest obtained from reference TRBV14 and TRBJ2-5, is as follows: EAGVTQFPSHSVIEKGQTVTLRCDPISGHDNLYWYRRVMGKEIKFLLHFVKESKQDESGMPNNRFLAERTGGTYSTLKVQPAELEDSGVYFCASSHGQVETQYFGPGTRLLVL.

This chain uses TRBV20-1 with TRBJ2-7; a possible D gene is TRBD2 (6 bases). CDR3 length: 14 amino acids. Trimming shortened V by 3 bases and J by 5 bases, and 17 bases separated the two germline ends. CDR1 is DFQATT and CDR2 is SNEGSKA in the germline V gene (reference sequence). CDR3: CSASFGRGSHEQYF. CDR3 in DNA: TGCAGTGCTAGTTTCGGGAGAGGGTCCCACGAGCAGTACTTC.

V usage is TRBV11-2 and J usage is TRBJ1-2; a weak D match, TRBD1 (6 bases). The CDR3 contains 16 residues. V lost 1 base and J 6 bases, leaving 18 bases between the germline ends. Germline CDR1 and CDR2: SGHAT and FQNNGV. The CDR3 loop reads CASSLGQASGADGYTF. The CDR3 nucleotides read TGTGCCAGCAGCTTAGGACAGGCTAGTGGAGCGGATGGCTACACCTTC. Filled out from reference TRBV11-2 and TRBJ1-2, the complete variable domain reads EAGVAQSPRYKIIEKRQSVAFWCNPISGHATLYWYQQILGQGPKLLIQFQNNGVVDDSQLPKDRFSAERLKGVDSTLKIQPAKLEDSAVYLCASSLGQASGADGYTFGSGTRLTVV.

The chain is built from TRBV18 and TRBJ2-7, with 11 bases lining up with TRBD2. Trimming at V came to 5 bases and at J to 0 bases, leaving 6 bases not matched to a gene. Germline values: CDR1 KGHSH, CDR2 LQKENI. CDR3 size: 16 residues. CDR3 loop: CASSTVGTSGSYEQYF. CDR3 sequence (DNA): TGTGCCAGCTCAACAGTGGGGACTAGCGGCTCCTACGAGCAGTACTTC.

This chain uses TRBV27 with TRBJ2-5; no clear D gene. Trimming stripped 4 bases from V and 4 bases from J, with 10 bases between. Germline loops: CDR1 MNHEY, CDR2 SMNVEV (reference sequence). The length of the CDR3 is 13 residues. CDR3: CASSWSRGETQYF. The CDR3 DNA is TGTGCCAGCAGTTGGTCCCGCGGAGAGACCCAGTACTTC.

The chain uses TRBV19 and TRBJ1-4; 7 bases align to TRBD1. CDR1 LNHDA and CDR2 SQIVND come from the germline V gene (reference sequence). This CDR3 has 12 residues. The V segment lost 5 bases and the J segment 7 bases; nucleotides outside the gene matches: 1. CDR3 coding DNA: TGTGCCAGTAGTCCAGGGGGTGAAAAACTGTTTTTT. It yields the protein CASSPGGEKLFF.

This chain joins TRBV19 and TRBJ2-4; 11 nucleotides align to TRBD2. This CDR3 is 17 amino acids long. The J segment lost 1 base and the V segment lost 5 bases, leaving 7 bases of the junction unmatched. Germline V gene sequence: CDR1 LNHDA, CDR2 SQIVND (reference sequence). DNA of the CDR3: TGTGCCAGTAGTCGTCCCCTAGCGGGGGGCGCCAAAAACATTCAGTACTTC. It translates to CASSRPLAGGAKNIQYF. The full variable domain, in which reference TRBV19 and TRBJ2-4 provide the parts outside the CDR3, is DGGITQSPKYLFRKEGQNVTLSCEQNLNHDAMYWYRQDPGQGLRLIYYSQIVNDFQKGDIAEGYSVSREKKESFPLTVTSAQKNPTAFYLCASSRPLAGGAKNIQYFGAGTRLSVL.

The chain employs TRBV28 and TRBJ2-7; D may be TRBD2 (6 bases). CDR1 is MDHEN, CDR2 SYDVKM, per germline. The CDR3 contains 14 residues. Trimming removed 5 bases from V and 7 bases from J, with 18 bases in between. The CDR3 loop reads CASSPGWGVGEQYF. The CDR3 nucleotides read TGTGCCAGCAGTCCGGGATGGGGGGTGGGGGAGCAGTACTTC.

This chain joins TRBV7-3 and TRBJ2-5; 12 bases are shared with TRBD1. Germline loops: CDR1 SGHTA, CDR2 FQGTGA. The junction had 1 base not matched to a gene; V was cut back by 1 base and J by 1 base. The length of the CDR3 is 16 residues. The CDR3 DNA sequence: TGTGCCAGCAGCTTAAGGGACAGGGGGCTCCAAGAGACCCAGTACTTC. This sequence encodes CASSLRDRGLQETQYF.

In regard to this clone: This sample includes further DNA sequences coding for the same CDR3. V is TRBV5-1 and J is TRBJ1-5, with D maybe TRBD1 (6 bases). V was pared by 0 bases and J by 2 bases, with 6 bases between. The CDR3 length is 14 residues. The germline V gene has CDR1 SGHRS and CDR2 YFSETQ. The CDR3 DNA follows: TGCGCCAGCAGCTTGGCAGGGGGCAATCAGCCCCAGCATTTT. Protein product: CASSLAGGNQPQHF.

This sequence joins TRBV10-3 and TRBJ2-7; the D gene is possibly TRBD2 (7 bases). Germline assignment: CDR1 ENHRY and CDR2 SYGVKD. The CDR3 has 14 amino acids. V was pared by 2 bases and J by 9 bases, with 17 bases between. Here the CDR3 DNA reads TGTGCCATCAGTGAGGCCCGGGCAGGGGAGGGGCAGTACTTC. It specifies CAISEARAGEGQYF.

V usage is TRBV10-3 and J usage is TRBJ2-5; D possibly corresponds to TRBD2 (6 bases). The CDR3 is made up of 16 amino acids. Between the trimmed V and J ends, which lost 2 bases and 1 base, there was a span of 14 bases. Looked up from germline, CDR1 is ENHRY and CDR2 is SYGVKD. Here the CDR3 DNA reads TGTGCCATCAGTGAGCGAACTCCCGGGAGCCAAGAGACCCAGTACTTC. Amino acid sequence: CAISERTPGSQETQYF.

This chain joins TRBV25-1 and TRBJ1-3; D uncertain. V was cut by 0 bases and J by 0 bases, with 12 bases left in between. Germline V CDR1 and CDR2: MGHDK, SYGVNS. The CDR3 contains 17 residues. Here the CDR3 reads CASSEYSAEYSGNTIYF. In DNA form, the CDR3 reads TGTGCCAGCAGTGAATATTCTGCGGAGTACTCTGGAAACACCATATATTTT.

This chain joins TRBV5-1 and TRBJ2-1; tentatively, D is TRBD2 (6 bases). This CDR3 contains 18 residues. Looked up from germline, CDR1 is SGHRS and CDR2 is YFSETQ. V was cut by 4 bases and J by 4 bases, with 24 bases left in between. The DNA for the CDR3 is TGCGCCAGCAGCGCGACGAATAGGCGGGATCTTACTTACAATGAGCAGTTCTTC. It encodes CASSATNRRDLTYNEQFF.

The chain carries TRBV18 and TRBJ1-1; D is ambiguous. Trimming stripped 2 bases from V and 6 bases from J, with 16 bases between. The CDR3 covers 15 residues. CDR1 and CDR2 from the germline V gene are KGHSH and LQKENI. The CDR3 protein is CASSPGISMGAEAFF. The DNA of the CDR3 is TGTGCCAGCTCACCAGGTATAAGTATGGGCGCTGAAGCTTTCTTT.

The rearrangement links TRBV18 to TRBJ2-2, with a weak D call TRBD2 (6 bases). From germline, CDR1 is KGHSH and CDR2 LQKENI. V lost 10 bases and J 0 bases, leaving 27 bases between the germline ends. The length of the CDR3 is 19 residues. The DNA of the CDR3 is TGTGCCACCCCCTTAGCGGAAATAGGGGAAATATCGAACACCGGGGAGCTGTTTTTT. It encodes CATPLAEIGEISNTGELFF.